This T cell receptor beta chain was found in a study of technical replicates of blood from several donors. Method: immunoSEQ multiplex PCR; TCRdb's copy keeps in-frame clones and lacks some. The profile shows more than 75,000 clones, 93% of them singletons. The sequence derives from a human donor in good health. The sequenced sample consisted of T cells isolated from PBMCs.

The CDR3 here is CASRAGQGNTEAFF. In nucleotides, the CDR3 is TGCGCCAGCAGGGCGGGACAGGGGAACACTGAAGCTTTCTTT. This chain joins TRBV5-1 and TRBJ1-1, with 9 bases matching TRBD1. There are 14 residues in the CDR3. Germline CDR1 SGHRS, CDR2 YFSETQ. V dropped 5 bases and J dropped 1; count of bases not matched to a gene: 3.